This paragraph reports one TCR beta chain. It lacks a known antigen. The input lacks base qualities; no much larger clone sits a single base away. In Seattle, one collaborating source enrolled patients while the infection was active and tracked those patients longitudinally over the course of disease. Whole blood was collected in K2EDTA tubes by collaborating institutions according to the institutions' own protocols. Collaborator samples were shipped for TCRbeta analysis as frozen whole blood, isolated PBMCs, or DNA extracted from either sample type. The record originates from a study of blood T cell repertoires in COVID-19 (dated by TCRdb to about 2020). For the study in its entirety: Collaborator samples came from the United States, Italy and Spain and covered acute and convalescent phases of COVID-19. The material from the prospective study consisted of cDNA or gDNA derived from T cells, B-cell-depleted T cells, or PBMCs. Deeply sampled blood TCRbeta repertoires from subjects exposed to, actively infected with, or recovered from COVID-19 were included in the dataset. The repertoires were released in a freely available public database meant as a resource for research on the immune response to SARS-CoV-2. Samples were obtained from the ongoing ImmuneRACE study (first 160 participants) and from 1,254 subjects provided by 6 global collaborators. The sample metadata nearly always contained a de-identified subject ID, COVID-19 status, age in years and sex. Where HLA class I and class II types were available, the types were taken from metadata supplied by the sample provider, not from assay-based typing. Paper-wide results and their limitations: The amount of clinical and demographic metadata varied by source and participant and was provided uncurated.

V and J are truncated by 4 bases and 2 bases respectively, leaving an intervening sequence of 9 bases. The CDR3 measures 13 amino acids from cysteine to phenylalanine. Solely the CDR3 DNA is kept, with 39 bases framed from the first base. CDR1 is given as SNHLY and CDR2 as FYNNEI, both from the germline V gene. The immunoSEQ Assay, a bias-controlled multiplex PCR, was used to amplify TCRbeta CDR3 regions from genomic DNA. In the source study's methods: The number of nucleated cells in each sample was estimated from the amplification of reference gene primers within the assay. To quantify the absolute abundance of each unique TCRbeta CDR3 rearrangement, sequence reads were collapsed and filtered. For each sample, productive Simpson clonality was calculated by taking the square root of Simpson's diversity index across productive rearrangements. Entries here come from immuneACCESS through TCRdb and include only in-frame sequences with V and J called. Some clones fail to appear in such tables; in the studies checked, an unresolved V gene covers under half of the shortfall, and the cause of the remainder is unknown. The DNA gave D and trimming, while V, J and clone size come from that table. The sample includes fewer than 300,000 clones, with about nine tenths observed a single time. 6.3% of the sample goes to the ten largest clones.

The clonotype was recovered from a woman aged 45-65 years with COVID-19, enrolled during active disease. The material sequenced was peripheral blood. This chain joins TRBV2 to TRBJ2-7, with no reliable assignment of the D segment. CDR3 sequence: CASSVGSTYEQYF. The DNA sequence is TGTGCCAGCAGTGTGGGCAGTACCTACGAGCAGTACTTC.